The T cell receptor beta chain under discussion was sequenced for a study of blood T cells in healthy people across ages (dated by TCRdb to about 2015). A note on the overall study: In model experiments, template switching captured about one uniquely barcoded TCR beta cDNA molecule for every two T cells. Using the same blood draw, the study looked at two additional independent replicas of 1 million unique cDNA reads for two donors, one aged 18 to 29 and the other aged 80 or older. To track age-related changes in TCR beta repertoire diversity, the study relied on deep sequencing normalized with unique cDNA molecular identifiers. To avoid experimental bias, donors of different ages were distributed randomly across sequencing lanes. The donors were divided into four age groups: young (average about 16 years), middle-aged (approximately 39), aged (about 62) and long-lived (approximately 74).

The roughly 38 donors, aged about 6 to 90 years, were systemically healthy Caucasian individuals from Russia. Around 9.9 milliliters of peripheral blood were collected from each donor into EDTA-treated Vacutainer tubes. PBMCs were isolated by Ficoll-Paque density-gradient centrifugation, with at least 7 million obtained per sample. Total RNA, at least 6 micrograms per sample, was extracted from PBMCs with Trizol reagent. For every donor, flow cytometry on a PBMC aliquot measured the percentage of naive CD45RAhigh/CD27high T cells. The research as a whole found: Estimates of total diversity based on one million sequenced T cells were considered lower bounds and underestimates. As age increased, observed TCR beta diversity per million T cells dropped in a roughly linear way, and a significant reduction was already evident by age 40. Compared with the aged group, the long-lived group had more naive CD4+ T cells, fewer expanded clones and increased TCR diversity, suggesting age selection. Conclusive comparison of naive and antigen-experienced compartments was prevented by the profiling of bulk unsorted PBMCs. Donor CMV infection status was unknown, potentially confounding age-related changes in expanded clonotypes. Observed TCR beta diversity correlated strongly with the percentage of naive T cells measured by flow cytometry.

As to this clonotype: This clone's antigen is unknown. The record has no base qualities; no much larger clone is one base away.

CDR1 and CDR2 are drawn from the germline V gene (reference sequence): MNHEY, SMNVEV. From its cysteine to its phenylalanine, the CDR3 spans 13 amino acids. Kept here is only the CDR3 DNA, which spans 39 bases and is read in frame from base 1. V is pruned by 2 bases and J by 9 bases, leaving 5 bases of the junction without a gene match. The library was generated by 5' RACE. Sequenced using an Illumina HiSeq 2500. A second PCR of 7 to 11 cycles was run with a J-beta primer mix and a sample-barcoded 5' primer. Each TCR beta cDNA molecule received a unique molecular identifier from a template-switch 5' adaptor carrying 12 random nucleotides. At least 3 million CDR3-containing paired-end reads were obtained from each sample. The Mint cDNA synthesis kit, primed by a TRBC-specific oligonucleotide, was used to synthesize first-strand cDNA from all RNA. Following uracil-DNA glycosylase treatment, a first 18-cycle PCR with universal primers M1SS and BC2_uni_R was performed on all cDNA. The paper's processing steps were these. For normalization, 1 million high-quality reads, each with a distinct molecular identifier, were randomly selected from each sample. Reads sharing molecular identifiers were discarded rather than binned into consensus sequences. CDR3 identification, clonotype clustering and error correction used MiTCR with a Q25 quality threshold and the strictest error-elimination algorithm. A nonparametric unseen species model with Euler transformation was used to estimate a lower bound on total TCR beta diversity. In-frame beta chains were kept once TCRdb had trimmed the public reads at Q25 with fastp and called clones with MiXCR. Rows with a matching CDR3 protein are joined into one entry that keeps the most common DNA and genes. What appears here as the V and J calls and clone size reflects TCRdb's work, not the paper's. The table for this sample lists fewer than 1.5 million distinct CDR3 sequences; approximately 40% of them were counted only once. The top ten clones comprise roughly 7.9% of the sample.

Sample: blood. The TCR sequence derives from a woman between 18 and 29 years old in good health. This receptor chain uses TRBV27 and TRBJ1-2, and 8 junctional nucleotides match TRBD1. At the DNA level, the sequence is TGTGCCAGCAGTTTACCGACAGGGGAGAGCTACACCTTC. It specifies CASSLPTGESYTF.